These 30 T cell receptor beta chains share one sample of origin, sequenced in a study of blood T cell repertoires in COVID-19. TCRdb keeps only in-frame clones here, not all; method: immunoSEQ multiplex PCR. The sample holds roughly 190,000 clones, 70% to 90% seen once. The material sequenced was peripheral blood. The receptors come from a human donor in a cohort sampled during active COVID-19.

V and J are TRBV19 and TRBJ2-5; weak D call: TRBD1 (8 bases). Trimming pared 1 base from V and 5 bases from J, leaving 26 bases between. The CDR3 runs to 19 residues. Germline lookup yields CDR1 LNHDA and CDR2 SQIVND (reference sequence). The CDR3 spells CASSIGRQGARTRGETQYF. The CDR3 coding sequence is TGTGCCAGTAGTATAGGAAGGCAGGGGGCTCGGACTAGGGGCGAGACCCAGTACTTC.

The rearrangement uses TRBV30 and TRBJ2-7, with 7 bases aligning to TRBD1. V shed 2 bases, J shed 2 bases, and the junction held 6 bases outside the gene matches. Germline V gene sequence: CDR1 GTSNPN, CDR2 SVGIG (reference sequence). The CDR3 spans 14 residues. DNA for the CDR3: TGTGCCTGGAGTACTGGGGACAGCCCCTACGAGCAGTACTTC. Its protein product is CAWSTGDSPYEQYF.

The CDR3 DNA reads TGTGCTAGTGGTTTCGGGCCCATTCCCGGGGCAGGGGGATACACAGATACGCAGTATTTT. It translates to CASGFGPIPGAGGYTDTQYF. The chain joins TRBV12-5 to TRBJ2-3; 7 bases are a match to TRBD1. This CDR3 has 20 residues. The germline gives CDR1 LGHNT, CDR2 FRNRAP. The J segment lost 2 bases and the V segment lost 3 bases, leaving 20 bases of the junction unmatched. Drawing the rest from reference TRBV12-5 and TRBJ2-3, the complete variable domain is DARVTQTPRHKVTEMGQEVTMRCQPILGHNTVFWYRQTMMQGLELLAYFRNRAPLDDSGMPKDRFSAEMPDATLATLKIQPSEPRDSAVYFCASGFGPIPGAGGYTDTQYFGPGTRLTVL.

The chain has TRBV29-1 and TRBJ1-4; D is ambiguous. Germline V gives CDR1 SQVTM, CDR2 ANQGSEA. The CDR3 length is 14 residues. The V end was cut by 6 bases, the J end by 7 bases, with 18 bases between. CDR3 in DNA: TGCAGCGTCCCCGCCGGTCACCGGGGTGAAAAACTGTTTTTT. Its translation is CSVPAGHRGEKLFF.

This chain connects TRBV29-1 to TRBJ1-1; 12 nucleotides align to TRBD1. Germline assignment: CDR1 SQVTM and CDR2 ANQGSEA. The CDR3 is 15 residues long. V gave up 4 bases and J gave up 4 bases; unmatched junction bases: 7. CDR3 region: CSVGGQGARGTEAFF. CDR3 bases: TGCAGCGTTGGGGGACAGGGGGCTCGGGGCACTGAAGCTTTCTTT.

The DNA for the CDR3 is TGTGCCAGCAGTCCCGGACTAGCGGGAGTACAGTACTTC. Amino acids: CASSPGLAGVQYF. The chain couples TRBV27 to TRBJ2-7; 13 positions match TRBD2. The CDR3 has 13 amino acids. The junction had 5 bases not matched to a gene; V was cut back by 5 bases and J by 10 bases. Germline V gene sequence: CDR1 MNHEY, CDR2 SMNVEV (reference sequence).

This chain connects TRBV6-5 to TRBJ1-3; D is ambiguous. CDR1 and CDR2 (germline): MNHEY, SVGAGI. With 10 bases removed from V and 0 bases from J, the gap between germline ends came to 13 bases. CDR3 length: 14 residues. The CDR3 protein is CATYGLLSGNTIYF. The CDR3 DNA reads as TGTGCCACCTATGGACTACTCTCTGGAAACACCATATATTTT.

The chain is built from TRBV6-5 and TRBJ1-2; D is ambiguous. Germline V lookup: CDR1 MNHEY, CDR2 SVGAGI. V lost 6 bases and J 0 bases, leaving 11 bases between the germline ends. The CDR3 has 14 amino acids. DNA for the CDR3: TGTGCCAGCAGCCTCTCACTTGCTAACTATGGCTACACCTTC. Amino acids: CASSLSLANYGYTF.

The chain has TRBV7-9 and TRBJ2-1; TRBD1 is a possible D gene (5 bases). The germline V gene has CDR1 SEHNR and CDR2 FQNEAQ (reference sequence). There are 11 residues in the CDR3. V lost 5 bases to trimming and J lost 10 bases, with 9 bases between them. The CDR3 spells CASSQNREQFF. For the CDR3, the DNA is TGTGCCAGCAGCCAGAACAGGGAGCAGTTCTTC.

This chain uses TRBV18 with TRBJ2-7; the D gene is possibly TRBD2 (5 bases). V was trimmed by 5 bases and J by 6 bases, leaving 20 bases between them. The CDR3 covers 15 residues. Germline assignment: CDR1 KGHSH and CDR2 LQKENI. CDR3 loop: CASSKISGGLVEQYF. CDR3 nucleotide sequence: TGTGCCAGCTCAAAGATTTCAGGAGGTCTGGTCGAGCAGTACTTC. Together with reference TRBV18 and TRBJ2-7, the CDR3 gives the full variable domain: NAGVMQNPRHLVRRRGQEARLRCSPMKGHSHVYWYRQLPEEGLKFMVYLQKENIIDESGMPKERFSAEFPKEGPSILRIQQVVRGDSAAYFCASSKISGGLVEQYFGPGTRLTVT.

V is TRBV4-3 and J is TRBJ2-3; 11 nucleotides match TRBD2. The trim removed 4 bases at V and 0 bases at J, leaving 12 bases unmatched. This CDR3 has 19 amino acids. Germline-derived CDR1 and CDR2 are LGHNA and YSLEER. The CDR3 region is CASSPRTSGLSSSTDTQYF. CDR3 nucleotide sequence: TGCGCCAGCAGCCCGCGGACTAGCGGGTTATCCTCTAGCACAGATACGCAGTATTTT.

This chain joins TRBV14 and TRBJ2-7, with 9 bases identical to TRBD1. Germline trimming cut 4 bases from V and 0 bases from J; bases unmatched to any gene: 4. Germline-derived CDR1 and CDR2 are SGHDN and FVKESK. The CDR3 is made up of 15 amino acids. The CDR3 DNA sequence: TGTGCCAGCAGCCCCTGGACAGGGGACTCCTACGAGCAGTACTTC. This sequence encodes CASSPWTGDSYEQYF.

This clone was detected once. CDR3 sequence reads: CASSQVAGGETQYF. CDR3 bases: TGTGCCAGCAGCCAAGTCGCGGGCGGAGAGACCCAGTACTTC. The rearrangement links TRBV3-1 (or the pseudogene TRBV3-2) to TRBJ2-5; the D gene is possibly TRBD2 (5 bases). Germline loops: CDR1 LGHDT, CDR2 YNNKEL (reference sequence). The ends were cut back, 1 base at V and 4 bases at J, with 10 bases in the middle. The CDR3 extends over 14 amino acids.

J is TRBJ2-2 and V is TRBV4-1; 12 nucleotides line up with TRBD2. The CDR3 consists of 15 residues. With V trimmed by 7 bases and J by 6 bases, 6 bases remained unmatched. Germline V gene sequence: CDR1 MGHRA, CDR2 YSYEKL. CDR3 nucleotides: TGCGCCAGCAACCTGGGACTAGCGGGCGCCGGGGAGCTGTTTTTT. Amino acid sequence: CASNLGLAGAGELFF.

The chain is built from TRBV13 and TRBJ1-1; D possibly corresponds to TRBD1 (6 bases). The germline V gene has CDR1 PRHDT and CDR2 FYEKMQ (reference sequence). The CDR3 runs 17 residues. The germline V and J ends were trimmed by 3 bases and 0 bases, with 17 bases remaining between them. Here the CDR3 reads CASSLTGGLRMNTEAFF. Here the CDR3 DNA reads TGTGCCAGCAGCTTGACGGGGGGCCTACGCATGAACACTGAAGCTTTCTTT.

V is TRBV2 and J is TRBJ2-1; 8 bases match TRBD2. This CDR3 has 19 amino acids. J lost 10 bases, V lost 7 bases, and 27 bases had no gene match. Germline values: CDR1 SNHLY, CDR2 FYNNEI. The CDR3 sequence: CASTPPATNRGGTRKEQFF. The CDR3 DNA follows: TGTGCCAGCACCCCCCCGGCTACAAACCGGGGGGGGACACGGAAGGAGCAGTTCTTC. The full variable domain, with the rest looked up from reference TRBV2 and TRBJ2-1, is EPEVTQTPSHQVTQMGQEVILRCVPISNHLYFYWYRQILGQKVEFLVSFYNNEISEKSEIFDDQFSVERPDGSNFTLKIRSTKLEDSAMYFCASTPPATNRGGTRKEQFFGPGTRLTVL.

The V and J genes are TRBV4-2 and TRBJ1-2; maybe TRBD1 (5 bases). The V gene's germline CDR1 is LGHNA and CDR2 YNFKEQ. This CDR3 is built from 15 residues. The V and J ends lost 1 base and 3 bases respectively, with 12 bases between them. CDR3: CASSQVQASDYGYTF. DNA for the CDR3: TGTGCCAGCAGCCAAGTACAGGCTAGCGACTATGGCTACACCTTC.

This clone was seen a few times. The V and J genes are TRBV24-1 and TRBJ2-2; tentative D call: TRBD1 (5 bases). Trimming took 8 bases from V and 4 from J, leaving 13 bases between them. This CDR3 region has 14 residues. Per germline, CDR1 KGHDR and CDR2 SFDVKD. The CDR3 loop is CATTDTLGTGELFF. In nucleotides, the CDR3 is TGTGCCACCACGGACACCTTGGGCACCGGGGAGCTGTTTTTT.

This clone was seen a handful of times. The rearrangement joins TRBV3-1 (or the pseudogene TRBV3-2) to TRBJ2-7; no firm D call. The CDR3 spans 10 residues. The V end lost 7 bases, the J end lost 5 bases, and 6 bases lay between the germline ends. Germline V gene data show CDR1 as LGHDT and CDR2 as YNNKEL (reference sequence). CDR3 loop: CASNNHEQYF. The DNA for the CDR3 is TGTGCCAGCAACAATCACGAGCAGTACTTC.

CDR3 protein: CASLGAGLYNEQFF. CDR3 in DNA: TGTGCCAGCCTCGGAGCGGGACTCTACAATGAGCAGTTCTTC. The chain recombines TRBV28 with TRBJ2-1; 7 nucleotides agree with TRBD2. Germline V gives CDR1 MDHEN, CDR2 SYDVKM. Germline trimming cut 8 bases from V and 3 bases from J; bases unmatched to any gene: 7. CDR3 length: 14 residues.

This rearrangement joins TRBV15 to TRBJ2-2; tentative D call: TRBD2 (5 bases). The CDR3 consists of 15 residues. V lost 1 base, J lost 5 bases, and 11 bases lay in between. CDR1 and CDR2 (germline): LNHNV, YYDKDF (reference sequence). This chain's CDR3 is CATSRVRGKTGELFF. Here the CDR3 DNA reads TGTGCCACCAGCAGAGTGCGAGGGAAAACCGGGGAGCTGTTTTTT. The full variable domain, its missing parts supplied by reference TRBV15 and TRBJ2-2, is DAMVIQNPRYQVTQFGKPVTLSCSQTLNHNVMYWYQQKSSQAPKLLFHYYDKDFNNEADTPDNFQSRRPNTSFCFLDIRSPGLGDTAMYLCATSRVRGKTGELFFGEGSRLTVL.

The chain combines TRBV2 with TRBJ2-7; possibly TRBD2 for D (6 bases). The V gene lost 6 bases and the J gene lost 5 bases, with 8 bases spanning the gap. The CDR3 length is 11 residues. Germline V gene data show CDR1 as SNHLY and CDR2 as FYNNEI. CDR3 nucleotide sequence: TGTGCCAGCAGGACTAGGGACGAGCAGTACTTC. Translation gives CASRTRDEQYF.

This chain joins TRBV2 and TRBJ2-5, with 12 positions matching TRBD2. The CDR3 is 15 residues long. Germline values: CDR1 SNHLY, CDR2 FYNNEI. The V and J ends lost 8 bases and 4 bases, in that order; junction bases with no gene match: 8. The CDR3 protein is CASSYVTSGGETQYF. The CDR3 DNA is TGTGCCAGCTCCTACGTGACTAGCGGGGGAGAGACCCAGTACTTC.

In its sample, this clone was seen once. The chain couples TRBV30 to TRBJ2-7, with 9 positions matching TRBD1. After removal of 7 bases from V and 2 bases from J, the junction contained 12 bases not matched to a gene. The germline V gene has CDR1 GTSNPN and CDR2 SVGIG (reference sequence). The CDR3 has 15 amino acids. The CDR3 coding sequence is TGTGCCTCAAACTCGGGACAGGGTGTCACCTACGAGCAGTACTTC. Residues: CASNSGQGVTYEQYF. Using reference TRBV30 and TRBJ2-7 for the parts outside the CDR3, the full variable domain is SQTIHQWPATLVQPVGSPLSLECTVEGTSNPNLYWYRQAAGRGLQLLFYSVGIGQISSEVPQNLSASRPQDRQFILSSKKLLLSDSGFYLCASNSGQGVTYEQYFGPGTRLTVT.

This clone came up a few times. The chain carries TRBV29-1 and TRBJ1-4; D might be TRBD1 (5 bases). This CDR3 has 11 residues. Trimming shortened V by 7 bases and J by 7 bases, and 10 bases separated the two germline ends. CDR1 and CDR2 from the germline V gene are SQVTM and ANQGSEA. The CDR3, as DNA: TGCAGCGCGGACCAGGGTGAAAAACTGTTTTTT. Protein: CSADQGEKLFF.

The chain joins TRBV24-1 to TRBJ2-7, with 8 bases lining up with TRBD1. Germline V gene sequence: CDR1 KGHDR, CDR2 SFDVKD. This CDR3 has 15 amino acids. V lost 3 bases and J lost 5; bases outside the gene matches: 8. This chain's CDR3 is CATSDVSGTGDEQYF. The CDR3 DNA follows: TGTGCCACCAGTGATGTCTCCGGGACAGGAGACGAGCAGTACTTC.

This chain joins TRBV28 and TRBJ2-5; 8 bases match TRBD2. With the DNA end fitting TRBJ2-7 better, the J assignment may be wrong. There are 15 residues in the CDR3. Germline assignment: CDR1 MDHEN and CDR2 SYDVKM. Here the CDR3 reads CASSFRGGGPYEQYF. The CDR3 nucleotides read TGTGCCAGCAGTTTTCGAGGCGGGGGGCCCTACGAGCAGTACTTC.

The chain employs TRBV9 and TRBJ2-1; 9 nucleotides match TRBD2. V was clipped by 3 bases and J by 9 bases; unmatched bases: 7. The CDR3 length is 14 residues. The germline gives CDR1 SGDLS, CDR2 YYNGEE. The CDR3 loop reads CASSESGRLVEQFF. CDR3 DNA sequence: TGTGCCAGCAGCGAGAGCGGGAGGCTGGTTGAGCAGTTCTTC.

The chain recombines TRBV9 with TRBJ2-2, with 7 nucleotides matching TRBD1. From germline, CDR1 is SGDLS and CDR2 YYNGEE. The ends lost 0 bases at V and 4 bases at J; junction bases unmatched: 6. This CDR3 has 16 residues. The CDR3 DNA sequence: TGTGCCAGCAGCGTAGATCTGGGACAGTCCACCGGGGAGCTGTTTTTT. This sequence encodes CASSVDLGQSTGELFF.

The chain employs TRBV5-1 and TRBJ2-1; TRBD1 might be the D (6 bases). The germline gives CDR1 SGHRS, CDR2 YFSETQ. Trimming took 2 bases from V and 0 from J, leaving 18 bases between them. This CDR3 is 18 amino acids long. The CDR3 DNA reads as TGCGCCAGCAGCTTCTTACCAGGGGCTTCGGCCTCCTACAATGAGCAGTTCTTC. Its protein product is CASSFLPGASASYNEQFF.